A selection of T cell receptor beta chains follows, all from one sample in a study of blood T cell repertoires in COVID-19. Here immunoSEQ multiplex PCR was the method, and the copy in TCRdb shows in-frame clones only, minus some. The sample lists about 72,000 clones, just over 85% occurring once. Sequencing was carried out using peripheral blood. These receptors were taken from a man between 65 and 85 years old with active or convalescent COVID-19. Each CDR3 is given with its conserved first and last residue. Each record gives: J gene, clone size, D gene, V gene, CDR3 protein, CDR3 DNA. D genes are given only for firm matches. A row's size may be missing; if present it is once, few, many or a size class.

j_call: TRBJ2-2
clone_size: many
d_call: .
v_call: TRBV9
cdr3_aa: CASSVIEGPGELFF
cdr3_nt: TGTGCCAGCAGCGTAATTGAGGGCCCGGGGGAGCTGTTTTTT

j_call: TRBJ1-5
clone_size: .
d_call: .
v_call: TRBV21-1
cdr3_aa: CASSKDPPTGGPNQPQHF
cdr3_nt: TGTGCCAGCAGCAAAGACCCCCCCACAGGGGGACCGAATCAGCCCCAGCATTTT

j_call: TRBJ2-2
clone_size: .
d_call: TRBD2
v_call: TRBV10-3
cdr3_aa: CAISFLAANTGELFF
cdr3_nt: TGTGCCATCAGTTTCCTAGCGGCGAACACCGGGGAGCTGTTTTTT

j_call: TRBJ2-7
clone_size: .
d_call: TRBD2
v_call: TRBV29-1
cdr3_aa: CSVPIWTSGSYEQYF
cdr3_nt: TGCAGCGTCCCCATATGGACTAGCGGGAGCTACGAGCAGTACTTC

j_call: TRBJ1-1
clone_size: .
d_call: .
v_call: TRBV4-1
cdr3_aa: CASSQVAGMAFF
cdr3_nt: TGCGCCAGCAGCCAAGTTGCAGGGATGGCTTTCTTT

j_call: TRBJ2-4
clone_size: .
d_call: TRBD2
v_call: TRBV30
cdr3_aa: CAWSRGVFGDIQYF
cdr3_nt: TGTGCCTGGAGCCGGGGGGTATTCGGGGACATTCAGTACTTC

j_call: TRBJ1-5
clone_size: once
d_call: .
v_call: TRBV27
cdr3_aa: CASSLSNYQPQHF
cdr3_nt: TGTGCCAGCAGTTTATCTAACTATCAGCCCCAGCATTTT

j_call: TRBJ2-1
clone_size: .
d_call: TRBD2
v_call: TRBV7-2
cdr3_aa: CASSERLAGAYNEQFF
cdr3_nt: TGTGCCAGCAGCGAGCGACTAGCGGGAGCCTACAATGAGCAGTTCTTC

j_call: TRBJ1-5
clone_size: .
d_call: .
v_call: TRBV19
cdr3_aa: CASSITQAANQPQHF
cdr3_nt: TGTGCCAGTAGTATTACGCAGGCCGCGAATCAGCCCCAGCATTTT

j_call: TRBJ2-5
clone_size: .
d_call: .
v_call: TRBV5-6
cdr3_aa: CASSYRGLQETQYF
cdr3_nt: TGTGCCAGCAGTTACCGGGGTCTCCAAGAGACCCAGTACTTC

j_call: TRBJ2-1
clone_size: .
d_call: TRBD2
v_call: TRBV5-6
cdr3_aa: CASSRGLAEGNEQFF
cdr3_nt: TGTGCCAGCAGCCGAGGACTAGCGGAGGGGAATGAGCAGTTCTTC

j_call: TRBJ2-7
clone_size: .
d_call: TRBD2
v_call: TRBV7-2
cdr3_aa: CASSMRRTSGKTNSYEQYF
cdr3_nt: TGTGCCAGCAGCATGAGACGGACTAGCGGGAAAACCAATTCATACGAGCAGTACTTC

j_call: TRBJ2-1
clone_size: .
d_call: TRBD2
v_call: TRBV2
cdr3_aa: CASSGGLAGSYNEQFF
cdr3_nt: TGTGCCAGCAGTGGGGGACTAGCGGGCTCCTACAATGAGCAGTTCTTC

j_call: TRBJ2-7
clone_size: .
d_call: TRBD1
v_call: TRBV10-3
cdr3_aa: CAISPGTGAWGQYF
cdr3_nt: TGTGCCATCAGCCCCGGGACAGGGGCTTGGGGGCAGTACTTC

j_call: TRBJ2-1
clone_size: .
d_call: .
v_call: TRBV5-1
cdr3_aa: CASSQTNYNEQFF
cdr3_nt: TGCGCCAGCAGCCAAACTAACTACAATGAGCAGTTCTTC

j_call: TRBJ2-7
clone_size: .
d_call: .
v_call: TRBV7-2
cdr3_aa: CASSLYYDEQYF
cdr3_nt: TGTGCCAGCAGCCTATATTACGACGAGCAGTACTTC

j_call: TRBJ1-1
clone_size: .
d_call: .
v_call: TRBV9
cdr3_aa: CASSVGQVNTEAFF
cdr3_nt: TGTGCCAGCAGCGTAGGACAGGTGAACACTGAAGCTTTCTTT

j_call: TRBJ1-5
clone_size: .
d_call: .
v_call: TRBV15
cdr3_aa: CATSMRRDQPQHF
cdr3_nt: TGTGCCACCAGCATGAGGAGGGATCAGCCCCAGCATTTT

j_call: TRBJ1-1
clone_size: few
d_call: .
v_call: TRBV2
cdr3_aa: CASSEALQQAEAFF
cdr3_nt: TGTGCCAGCAGTGAAGCGCTTCAACAAGCTGAAGCTTTCTTT

j_call: TRBJ1-5
clone_size: .
d_call: TRBD1
v_call: TRBV19
cdr3_aa: CASSITGTGGNQPQHF
cdr3_nt: TGTGCCAGTAGTATCACCGGGACAGGGGGCAATCAGCCCCAGCATTTT

j_call: TRBJ2-1
clone_size: .
d_call: .
v_call: TRBV9
cdr3_aa: CASSVEDSSYNEQFF
cdr3_nt: TGTGCCAGCAGCGTAGAAGACAGCTCCTACAATGAGCAGTTCTTC

j_call: TRBJ2-7
clone_size: once
d_call: .
v_call: TRBV27
cdr3_aa: CASSLIAGISYEQYF
cdr3_nt: TGTGCCAGCAGTTTAATCGCAGGGATCTCCTACGAGCAGTACTTC

j_call: TRBJ2-3
clone_size: .
d_call: TRBD2
v_call: TRBV18
cdr3_aa: CASSPGGRRGDTQYF
cdr3_nt: TGTGCCAGCTCACCGGGCGGGAGGCGAGGAGATACGCAGTATTTT

j_call: TRBJ1-2
clone_size: .
d_call: .
v_call: TRBV9
cdr3_aa: CASSPRGLGYTF
cdr3_nt: TGTGCCAGCAGCCCCAGAGGTCTGGGCTACACCTTC

j_call: TRBJ2-7
clone_size: .
d_call: .
v_call: TRBV13
cdr3_aa: CASSLYRTVTTSYEQYF
cdr3_nt: TGTGCCAGCAGCTTATACCGAACCGTGACTACCTCCTACGAGCAGTACTTC

j_call: TRBJ2-1
clone_size: .
d_call: .
v_call: TRBV4-3
cdr3_aa: CASSHKIRTRADEQFF
cdr3_nt: TGCGCCAGCAGCCACAAAATTCGGACTCGCGCGGATGAGCAGTTCTTC